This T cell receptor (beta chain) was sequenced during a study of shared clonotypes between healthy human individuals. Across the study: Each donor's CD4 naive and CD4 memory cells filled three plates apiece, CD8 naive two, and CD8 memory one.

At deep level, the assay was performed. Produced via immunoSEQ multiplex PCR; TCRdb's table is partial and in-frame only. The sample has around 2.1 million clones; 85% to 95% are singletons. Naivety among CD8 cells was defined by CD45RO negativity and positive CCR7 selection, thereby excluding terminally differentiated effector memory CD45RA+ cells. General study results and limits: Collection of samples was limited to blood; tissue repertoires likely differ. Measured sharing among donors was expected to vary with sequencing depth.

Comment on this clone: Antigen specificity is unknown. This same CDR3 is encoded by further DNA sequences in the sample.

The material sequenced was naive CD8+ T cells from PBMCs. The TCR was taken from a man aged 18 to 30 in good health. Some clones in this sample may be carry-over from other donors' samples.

CDR3 nucleotides: TGTGCCAGCAGTTACGGGGTAGGAGGCTACACCTTC. It codes for CASSYGVGGYTF. This sequence joins TRBV6-5 and TRBJ1-2; D not certain. The CDR3 consists of 12 residues. V lost 2 bases, J lost 8 bases, and 9 bases lay in between. Germline V gene data show CDR1 as MNHEY and CDR2 as SVGAGI.